A selection of T cell receptor beta chains follows, all from one sample in a study of T cells in localized non-small cell lung cancer. The method was immunoSEQ multiplex PCR; TCRdb's version includes in-frame clones alone and lacks a portion of them. The table lists approximately 6,400 clones, about 15% of them singletons. Here the sequenced sample was normal lung tissue next to the tumor, taken before any cancer treatment. The receptors come from a male donor at least 60 years old with stage II squamous cell lung carcinoma. The conserved cysteine and the conserved F or W are not part of the CDR3 here. Fields, in order: J gene, V gene, CDR3 protein.

TRBJ1-2 | TRBV19 | ASRNRNGRAGEYGYT
TRBJ2-3 | TRBV6-8 | ASSYGGSTDTQY
TRBJ2-3 | TRBV19 | ASSLGLPTDTQY
TRBJ2-3 | TRBV6-8 | AISPSGGNTDTQY
TRBJ1-1 | TRBV6-8 | ASTGGLVGTEAF
TRBJ1-5 | TRBV28 | ASVQRPNQPQH
TRBJ2-1 | TRBV19 | ASSWTGHEQF
TRBJ2-1 | TRBV11-3 | ASSFFSGVPPGYNEQF
TRBJ2-4 | TRBV11-3 | ASSPGGVGDIQY
TRBJ2-2 | TRBV6-8 | ASSPAGIDTGKLF
TRBJ2-3 | TRBV15 | ATSRVIGSTVMDTQY
TRBJ2-1 | TRBV11-3 | ASTKTLWGYNEQF
TRBJ2-3 | TRBV19 | ASTLRQGTDTQY
TRBJ2-1 | TRBV9 | ASSVVSGVFNEQF
TRBJ2-5 | TRBV11-3 | ASSLGVQGQETQY
TRBJ2-5 | TRBV28 | ASSGDGTQPQY
TRBJ1-3 | TRBV6-8 | ASSAQGGGGNTIY
TRBJ2-1 | TRBV19 | ASTRGGPSSYNEQF
TRBJ2-2 | TRBV11-3 | ASSLGVASTGELF
TRBJ1-5 | TRBV6-8 | ASSYPGTGTIH
TRBJ2-1 | TRBV6-7 | ASGYDRGLLYNEQF
TRBJ1-2 | TRBV11-3 | ASSLTAQGAAGYT
TRBJ1-4 | TRBV28 | ASSSRGTGKELSEKLF
TRBJ1-4 | TRBV11-3 | ASSLMSRRINEKLF
TRBJ1-2 | TRBV19 | ASISGQVNYGYT
TRBJ1-4 | TRBV29-1 | SVSKEDEKLF
TRBJ1-5 | TRBV11-3 | ASSHGNEGEANQPQH
TRBJ2-7 | TRBV28 | ASSFTLAGLSYEQY
TRBJ2-3 | TRBV18 | ASSPPGPTDTQY
TRBJ1-1 | TRBV6-8 | AISLGKNTEAF
TRBJ2-5 | TRBV6-8 | ASSEGSHQETQY
TRBJ2-7 | TRBV9 | ASSVCPGTGDCEQY
TRBJ1-2 | TRBV11-3 | ASSFSDSANYGYT
TRBJ2-7 | TRBV19 | ASSIMAGTAHYEQY
TRBJ2-5 | TRBV6-8 | ASSRSGSWDETQY
TRBJ2-3 | TRBV11-3 | ASSSQQGSTDTQY
TRBJ2-3 | TRBV23-1 | ASSQVAGVRVDTQY
TRBJ1-1 | TRBV11-3 | ASSPTAAPRAKAF
TRBJ2-5 | TRBV5-1 | ASSFGQGIETQY
TRBJ2-7 | TRBV10-3 | AISESQGGPYEQY
TRBJ2-7 | TRBV29-1 | SVGLTSGSHEQY
TRBJ1-1 | TRBV11-3 | ASSFPGPNTEAF
TRBJ2-7 | TRBV19 | ASSTSGAFSYEQY
TRBJ1-6 | TRBV6-8 | ASSPETGRTSPLH
TRBJ2-7 | TRBV11-3 | ASSLGPTGNEQY
TRBJ2-1 | TRBV9 | ASSARTAAIHNEQF
TRBJ2-7 | TRBV6-8 | ASTAVRLLYEQY
TRBJ2-1 | TRBV19 | ASSPWGHEQF
TRBJ2-5 | TRBV11-3 | ASSLDLHQETQY
TRBJ1-2 | TRBV28 | ASRRGQINYGYT
TRBJ2-5 | TRBV11-3 | ASSLADRGQGETQY
TRBJ1-2 | TRBV29-1 | SVEVGSYGYT
TRBJ2-1 | TRBV19 | ASSTGTGVGNEQF
TRBJ2-6 | TRBV6-8 | ASSYDLSGANVLT
TRBJ1-2 | TRBV29-1 | SVDGAGLGYGYT
TRBJ1-1 | TRBV9 | ASSPGNTEAF
TRBJ2-1 | TRBV19 | ASSPNSGGALDNEQF
TRBJ2-7 | TRBV28 | ASNLRGVTYEQY